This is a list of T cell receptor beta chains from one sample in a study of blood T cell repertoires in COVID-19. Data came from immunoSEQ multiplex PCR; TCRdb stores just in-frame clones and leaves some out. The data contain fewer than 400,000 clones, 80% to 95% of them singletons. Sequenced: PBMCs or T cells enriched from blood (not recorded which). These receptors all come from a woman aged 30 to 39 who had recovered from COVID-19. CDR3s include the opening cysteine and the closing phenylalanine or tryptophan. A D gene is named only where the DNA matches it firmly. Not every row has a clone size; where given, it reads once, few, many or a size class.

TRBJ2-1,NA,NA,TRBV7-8,CASSTGTLPGVLNEQFF,TGTGCCAGCAGCACCGGGACTCTCCCCGGGGTGCTCAATGAGCAGTTCTTC
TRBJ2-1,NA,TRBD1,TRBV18,CASSGDRARANEQFF,TGTGCCAGCTCAGGGGACAGGGCGCGGGCCAATGAGCAGTTCTTC
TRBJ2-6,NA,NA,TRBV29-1,CSVAASGANVLTF,TGCAGCGTGGCTGCCTCTGGGGCCAACGTCCTGACTTTC
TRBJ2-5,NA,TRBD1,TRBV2,CASSAQGQETQYF,TGTGCCAGCAGCGCACAGGGGCAGGAGACCCAGTACTTC
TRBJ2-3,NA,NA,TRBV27,CASSPPAGSTQYF,TGTGCCAGCAGTCCCCCCGCGGGGTCTACGCAGTATTTT
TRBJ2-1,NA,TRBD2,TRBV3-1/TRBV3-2,CASSQEGAGRYNEQFF,TGTGCCAGCAGCCAAGAAGGAGCGGGACGCTACAATGAGCAGTTCTTC
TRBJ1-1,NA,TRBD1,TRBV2,CASSETGVGSAFF,TGTGCCAGCAGTGAAACAGGGGTCGGTTCGGCTTTCTTT
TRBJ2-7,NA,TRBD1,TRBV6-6,CASSPQAGTGDSSEQYF,TGTGCCAGCAGTCCCCAAGCCGGGACAGGGGATTCCAGCGAGCAGTACTTC
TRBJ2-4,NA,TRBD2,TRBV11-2,CASSPRAGLAKNIQYF,TGTGCCAGCAGCCCCCGAGCGGGACTAGCCAAAAACATTCAGTACTTC
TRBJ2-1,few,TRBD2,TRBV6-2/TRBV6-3,CASSPTGTRIYNEQFF,TGTGCCAGCAGTCCAACCGGGACTAGAATTTACAATGAGCAGTTCTTC
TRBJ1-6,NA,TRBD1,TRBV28,CASRTQGADNSPLHF,TGTGCCAGCAGAACCCAGGGGGCTGATAATTCACCCCTCCACTTT
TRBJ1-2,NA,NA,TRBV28,CASTRGYGNYGYTF,TGTGCCAGCACCCGGGGGTATGGTAACTATGGCTACACCTTC
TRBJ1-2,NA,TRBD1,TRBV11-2,CASRSPGTGNYGYTF,TGTGCCAGCAGATCACCCGGGACAGGGAACTATGGCTACACCTTC
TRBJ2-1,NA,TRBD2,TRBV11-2,CASSQVTAGTSDEQFF,TGTGCCAGCAGCCAAGTAACAGCGGGGACCTCGGATGAGCAGTTCTTC
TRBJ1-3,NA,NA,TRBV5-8,CASSFGGLGNTIYF,TGTGCCAGCAGCTTCGGGGGATTAGGCAACACCATATATTTT
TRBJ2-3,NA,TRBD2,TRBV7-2,CASSAGLAGNTQYF,TGTGCCAGCAGCGCAGGACTAGCGGGAAATACGCAGTATTTT
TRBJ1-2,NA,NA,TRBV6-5,CASSYQGPLNYGYTF,TGTGCCAGCAGTTACCAGGGTCCGCTCAACTATGGCTACACCTTC
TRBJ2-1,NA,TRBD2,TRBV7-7,CASSYGLAGGSEQFF,TGTGCTAGCAGCTACGGTCTAGCGGGAGGGAGTGAGCAGTTCTTC
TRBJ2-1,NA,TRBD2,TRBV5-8,CASSTRLAGGRAYNEQFF,TGTGCCAGCAGCACTCGACTAGCGGGGGGCCGAGCCTACAATGAGCAGTTCTTC
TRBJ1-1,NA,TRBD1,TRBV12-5,CASGQVNRGRNTEAFF,TGTGCTAGTGGACAAGTCAACAGGGGGCGGAACACTGAAGCTTTCTTT
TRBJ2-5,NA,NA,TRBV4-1,CASSPNPRETQYF,TGCGCCAGCAGCCCCAACCCTAGGGAGACCCAGTACTTC
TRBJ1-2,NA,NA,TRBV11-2,CASSLEGQGYYGYTF,TGTGCCAGCAGCTTAGAAGGTCAGGGGTACTATGGCTACACCTTC
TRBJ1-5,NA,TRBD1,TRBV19,CASSSDRAQPQHF,TGTGCCAGTAGTAGCGACAGGGCTCAGCCCCAGCATTTT
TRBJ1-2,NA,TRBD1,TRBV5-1,CASSYRGQGYGYTF,TGCGCCAGCAGCTACAGGGGGCAGGGGTATGGCTACACCTTC
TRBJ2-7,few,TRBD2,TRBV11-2,CASSPLSGGKYEQYF,TGTGCCAGCAGCCCCCTTAGCGGGGGGAAGTACGAGCAGTACTTC
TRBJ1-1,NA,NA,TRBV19,CASKEQVSEAFF,TGTGCCTCTAAAGAGCAGGTTTCTGAAGCTTTCTTT
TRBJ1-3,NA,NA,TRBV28,CASSFVRLSGNTIYF,TGTGCCAGCAGTTTTGTCAGGCTCTCTGGAAACACCATATATTTT
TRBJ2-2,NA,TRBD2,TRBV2,CASRAASGGSTGELFF,TGTGCCAGCAGGGCTGCTAGCGGGGGGAGCACCGGGGAGCTGTTTTTT
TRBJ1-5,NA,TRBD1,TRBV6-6,CASSLRGQGYSNQPQHF,TGTGCCAGCAGTCTCCGGGGACAGGGATATAGCAATCAGCCCCAGCATTTT
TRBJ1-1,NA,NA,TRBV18,CASSGDLRRDTEAFF,TGTGCCAGCTCAGGGGACCTACGGAGGGACACTGAAGCTTTCTTT
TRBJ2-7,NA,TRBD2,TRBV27,CASSSPGRTSYEQYF,TGTGCCAGCAGTTCCCCCGGGAGGACTTCTTACGAGCAGTACTTC
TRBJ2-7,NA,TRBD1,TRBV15,CATSTGTASYEQYF,TGTGCCACCAGCACCGGGACAGCCTCCTACGAGCAGTACTTC
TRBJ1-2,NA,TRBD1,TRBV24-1,CATSDVQGDYGYTF,TGTGCCACCAGTGATGTACAGGGGGACTATGGCTACACCTTC
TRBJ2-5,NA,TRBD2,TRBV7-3,CASSLNQASGSQETQYF,TGTGCCAGCAGCTTAAATCAGGCTAGCGGATCCCAAGAGACCCAGTACTTC
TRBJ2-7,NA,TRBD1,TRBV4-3,CASSQGTGPSYEQYF,TGCGCCAGCAGCCAGGGGACAGGGCCCTCCTACGAGCAGTACTTC
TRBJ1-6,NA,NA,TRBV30,CAWSESVWESPLHF,TGTGCCTGGAGTGAGAGTGTTTGGGAGTCACCCCTCCACTTT
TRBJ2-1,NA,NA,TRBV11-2,CASSLGRGEYNEQFF,TGTGCCAGCAGCTTAGGCAGGGGGGAGTACAATGAGCAGTTCTTC
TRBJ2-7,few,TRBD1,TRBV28,CASRRQGYAEQYF,TGTGCCAGCAGAAGACAGGGGTACGCCGAGCAGTACTTC
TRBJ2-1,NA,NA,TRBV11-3,CASSRLGGPYNEQFF,TGTGCCAGCAGCCGCCTTGGCGGTCCCTACAATGAGCAGTTCTTC
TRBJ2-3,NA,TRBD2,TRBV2,CASPSGGNTDTQYF,TGTGCCAGCCCTAGCGGGGGGAACACAGATACGCAGTATTTT